Presented here are 14 T cell receptor beta chains from one specimen sequenced in a study of OX40 agonist ivuxolimab in advanced cancers. This table comes from immunoSEQ multiplex PCR, and its TCRdb copy is limited to in-frame clones, with some not included. Of about 80,000 clones listed, around 87% were seen once; the top ten hold roughly 0.32%. The sequences come from CD4+ or CD8+ T cells sorted from blood, collected in a trial of the OX40 agonist ivuxolimab. These receptors were taken from an adult with an advanced solid tumor such as melanoma, head and neck, liver or kidney cancer.

This sequence joins TRBV19 and TRBJ1-5; D possibly corresponds to TRBD1 (5 bases). Trimming took off 4 bases at V and 3 bases at J, with 7 bases between the two ends. The length of the CDR3 is 13 residues. Germline CDR1 is LNHDA and CDR2 is SQIVND (reference sequence). CDR3 loop: CASSTGLNQPQHF. As DNA, the CDR3 is TGTGCCAGTAGTACAGGGCTCAATCAGCCCCAGCATTTT.

The V call is TRBV21-1, the J call TRBJ1-2. TRBV21-1 is an annotated pseudogene. This CDR3 spans 15 amino acids. The CDR3 coding sequence is TGTGCCAGCAGCAAAGGCAAAGATACCAACTATGGCTACACCTTC. Protein: CASSKGKDTNYGYTF.

The gene calls are TRBV7-2 and TRBJ1-1; D unclear. V was trimmed by 1 base and J by 1 base, leaving 7 bases between them. CDR1 and CDR2 (germline): SGHTA, FQGNSA. The CDR3 consists of 14 residues. Written as DNA, the CDR3 is TGTGCCAGCAGCTTAGGTACACGGAACACTGAAGCTTTCTTT. This translates into CASSLGTRNTEAFF. Together with reference TRBV7-2 and TRBJ1-1, the CDR3 gives the full variable domain: GAGVSQSPSNKVTEKGKDVELRCDPISGHTALYWYRQSLGQGLEFLIYFQGNSAPDKSGLPSDRFSAERTGGSVSTLTIQRTQQEDSAVYLCASSLGTRNTEAFFGQGTRLTVV.

The gene calls are TRBV18 and TRBJ2-4, with D perhaps TRBD1 or TRBD2 (6 bases each). This CDR3 region has 15 residues. V dropped 3 bases and J dropped 4 bases, with 13 bases sitting between them. The germline V gene has CDR1 KGHSH and CDR2 LQKENI. The CDR3 here is CASSPGGTGKNIQYF. Here the CDR3 DNA reads TGTGCCAGCTCACCGGGGGGCACTGGGAAAAACATTCAGTACTTC.

This clone was detected once. V and J are TRBV28 and TRBJ2-5, with 9 bases matching TRBD1. The J segment lost 5 bases and the V segment lost 6 bases, leaving 7 bases of the junction unmatched. This CDR3 spans 14 amino acids. CDR1 MDHEN and CDR2 SYDVKM come from the germline V gene. CDR3 coding DNA: TGTGCCAGCAGCCCCGACAGGGGGGGGGAGACCCAGTACTTC. The encoded protein is CASSPDRGGETQYF.

The chain has TRBV6-5 and TRBJ2-1; D might be TRBD2 (6 bases). The length of the CDR3 is 15 residues. V was clipped by 2 bases and J by 3 bases, with 11 bases between them. Germline values: CDR1 MNHEY, CDR2 SVGAGI. The CDR3 bases are TGTGCCAGCAGTTACGGGGGGACCAACTACAATGAGCAGTTCTTC. It translates to CASSYGGTNYNEQFF.

The chain joins TRBV28 to TRBJ1-1, with 7 bases lining up with TRBD1. The CDR3 has 16 residues. Trimming took 5 bases from V and 0 from J; bases not matched to a gene: 9. Germline V gene lookup returns CDR1 MDHEN and CDR2 SYDVKM. The CDR3 is CASSPGQPILNTEAFF. CDR3 nucleotide sequence: TGTGCCAGCAGTCCGGGACAGCCCATATTGAACACTGAAGCTTTCTTT.

J is TRBJ1-4 and V is TRBV7-2, with D perhaps TRBD1 (6 bases). Trimming removed 5 bases at V and 5 bases at J, with 12 bases between. This CDR3 is 14 amino acids long. The germline V gene has CDR1 SGHTA and CDR2 FQGNSA. CDR3 amino acids: CASSRRTVNEKLFF. Written as DNA, the CDR3 is TGTGCCAGCAGCCGGAGGACAGTGAATGAAAAACTGTTTTTT.

The gene calls are TRBV28 and TRBJ1-4; D ambiguous. Germline loops: CDR1 MDHEN, CDR2 SYDVKM. The CDR3 sequence is 12 residues long. V lost 6 bases, J lost 8 bases, and 10 bases lay in between. CDR3 protein: CASRSTLEKLFF. CDR3 bases: TGTGCCAGCAGGTCAACCCTGGAAAAACTGTTTTTT.

This CDR3 is CASTYRGNWDGYTF. CDR3 nucleotides: TGTGCCAGCACCTACAGGGGAAATTGGGATGGCTACACCTTC. This rearrangement joins TRBV5-6 to TRBJ1-2; TRBD1 matches at 7 bases. Germline V gives CDR1 SGHDT, CDR2 YYEEEE. The V and J ends lost 6 bases and 6 bases, in that order; junction bases with no gene match: 11. The CDR3 consists of 14 residues.

The rearrangement links TRBV4-3 to TRBJ2-7; 7 bases line up with TRBD1. The CDR3 has 15 residues. The ends lost 5 bases at V and 0 bases at J; junction bases unmatched: 7. Per the germline V gene, CDR1 is LGHNA and CDR2 is YSLEER. CDR3: CASSSSAGGSYEQYF. The CDR3 nucleotides read TGCGCCAGCAGCTCAAGCGCAGGGGGCTCCTACGAGCAGTACTTC.

The rearrangement joins TRBV7-2 to TRBJ2-5, with no clear D. Near its end, the DNA agrees better with TRBJ2-7, so the J call may be wrong. Germline CDR1 and CDR2: SGHTA and FQGNSA. This CDR3 has 12 amino acids. The CDR3 loop is CASSLSSYEQYF. The CDR3 coding sequence is TGTGCCAGCAGCCTCAGCTCCTACGAGCAGTACTTC.

V usage is TRBV6-5 and J usage is TRBJ1-1; possibly TRBD1 for D (5 bases). The CDR3 has 15 amino acids. V dropped 0 bases and J dropped 5 bases, with 13 bases sitting between them. The germline V gene has CDR1 MNHEY and CDR2 SVGAGI. The DNA of the CDR3 is TGTGCCAGCAGTTACTCGCTAGGGGCGGGAACTGAAGCTTTCTTT. Translation: CASSYSLGAGTEAFF.

This chain links TRBV28 with TRBJ1-2, with a possible D match to TRBD1 (5 bases). V lost 8 bases, J lost 5 bases, and 27 bases lay in between. The CDR3 is 17 residues long. Germline CDR1 reads MDHEN; CDR2 reads SYDVKM. The CDR3 DNA reads TGTGCCAGCGGGGGAGGCGGATCCCCGGGGGAGAGGTATGGCTACACCTTC. The encoded protein is CASGGGGSPGERYGYTF.